Many counts were recorded for the clone carrying this T cell receptor beta chain. As yet, its antigen is unknown. This entry belongs to a study of T-cell reconstitution after alpha-beta-depleted transplantation in children. General observations from the study: Newly made T cells mostly supplied T-cell counts and diversity one year after transplant. Expanded graft clones, several hundred of them, were reportedly the source of alpha-beta T cells about two months after transplant. Several patients had high TCRbeta diversity at day 60; it came from surviving recipient T cells and thymic progenitors.

Unique molecular identifiers were built into the TCRbeta library. TCRdb passed the PCR reads through MiXCR, listing each CDR3 protein once. In the table there are around 94,000 distinct CDR3 sequences, about 5.6% of which are singletons. The clonotype was recovered from a female patient aged 2 to 10 who had a stem cell transplant for Fanconi anemia, so the T cells may come from the graft donor. The source material was PBMCs, mostly from graft donor cells, sampled 60 days after TCRalphabeta/CD19-depleted stem cell transplant.

CDR3 sequence: CASSQDPNLAGGPGDTQYF. The CDR3 DNA reads TGTGCCAGCAGCCAAGATCCAAACCTAGCGGGAGGGCCTGGAGATACGCAGTATTTT. The chain combines TRBV4-2 with TRBJ2-3; 12 positions match TRBD2. This CDR3 is 19 amino acids long. Germline V gene data show CDR1 as LGHNA and CDR2 as YNFKEQ. V shed 0 bases, J shed 5 bases, and the junction held 12 bases outside the gene matches.